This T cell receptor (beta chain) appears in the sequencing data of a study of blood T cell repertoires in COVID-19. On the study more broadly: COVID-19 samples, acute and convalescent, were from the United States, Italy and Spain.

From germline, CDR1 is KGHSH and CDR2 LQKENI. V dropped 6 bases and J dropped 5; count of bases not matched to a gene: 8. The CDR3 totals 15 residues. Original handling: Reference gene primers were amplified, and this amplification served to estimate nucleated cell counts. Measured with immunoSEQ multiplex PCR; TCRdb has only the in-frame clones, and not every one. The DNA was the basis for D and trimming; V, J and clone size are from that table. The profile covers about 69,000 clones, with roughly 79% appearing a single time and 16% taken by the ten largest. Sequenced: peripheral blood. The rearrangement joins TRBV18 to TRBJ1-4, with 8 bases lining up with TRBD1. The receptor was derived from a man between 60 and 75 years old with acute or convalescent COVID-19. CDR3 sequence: CASSANRGKNEKLFF. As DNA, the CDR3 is TGTGCCAGCTCGGCAAACAGGGGGAAGAATGAAAAACTGTTTTTT.